This T cell receptor beta chain originates from a study of identical twins. TCRdb re-called the 5' RACE reads through MiXCR, storing one row per CDR3 protein. The sample yields about 570,000 distinct CDR3 sequences, more than 9% seen once. CDR3 length: 15 residues. V lost 8 bases and J 4 bases, leaving 18 bases between the germline ends. These sequences were also reported in another study, on yellow fever vaccine responses in identical twins.

This TCR came from a young woman in good health. The chain employs TRBV12-3 or TRBV12-4 and TRBJ2-1; perhaps TRBD2 as D (6 bases). Sequenced: PBMCs. CDR3 sequence reads: CASLKIGTLYNEQFF. The DNA of the CDR3 is TGTGCCAGCCTAAAGATCGGGACTCTTTACAATGAGCAGTTCTTC.